Each of the 14 T cell receptor beta chains below was sequenced from the same sample in a study of Graves' ophthalmopathy and Graves' hyperthyroidism. The authors amplified TCR beta CDR3 regions, and they did so from RNA transcripts for repertoire sequencing. Scientists carried out first-round RT-PCR using HTBI primers and then a second-round multiplex PCR. TCRdb processed the multiplex PCR reads anew with MiXCR; each CDR3 protein has one entry. The sample has under 350,000 distinct CDR3 sequences; under 20% are singletons. Sequenced: peripheral blood. These receptors were taken from an adult man with Graves' ophthalmopathy.

This clonotype showed up many times. The chain carries TRBV7-9 and TRBJ1-1, with D possibly being TRBD1 (5 bases). V gave up 7 bases and J gave up 1 base, with 10 bases separating them. Germline V gene lookup returns CDR1 SEHNR and CDR2 FQNEAQ (reference sequence). The CDR3 runs 13 residues. The CDR3 nucleotides read TGTGCCAGCAACCCTACAGGGAACACTGAAGCTTTCTTT. Residues: CASNPTGNTEAFF.

Many counts were recorded for this clonotype. The CDR3 DNA sequence: TGTGCCAGCAGACCACCAGGGGTTAACTATGGCTACACCTTC. Protein product: CASRPPGVNYGYTF. The J gene is TRBJ1-2, the V gene TRBV12-3 or TRBV12-4; tentatively, D is TRBD1 (6 bases). This CDR3 has 14 residues. Trimming left V 6 bases short and J 1 base short, with 12 bases between.

There are many counts of this clonotype. This chain connects TRBV6-2 or TRBV6-3 to TRBJ2-2, with TRBD2 matching 7 bases. The CDR3 totals 14 residues. V was clipped by 2 bases and J by 7 bases; unmatched bases: 4. In germline, CDR1 is MNHEY, CDR2 SVGEGT. CDR3 sequence: CASSYRASGGELFF. The CDR3 coding sequence is TGTGCCAGCAGTTACAGGGCTAGCGGCGGGGAGCTGTTTTTT.

This clonotype showed up many times. This chain joins TRBV11-3 and TRBJ2-2; 8 bases are shared with TRBD2. The J segment lost 1 base and the V segment lost 2 bases, leaving 3 bases of the junction unmatched. The CDR3 is 16 amino acids. Germline CDR1 is SGHNT and CDR2 is YENEEA. CDR3: CASSLQSGGNTGELFF. The CDR3 coding sequence is TGTGCCAGCAGCTTACAGAGCGGGGGGAACACCGGGGAGCTGTTTTTT.

This clonotype was seen ten or more times. The rearrangement links TRBV6-1 to TRBJ2-2; 10 bases map to TRBD1. The CDR3 has 15 amino acids. The V and J ends lost 6 bases and 6 bases, in that order; junction bases with no gene match: 7. Germline V lookup: CDR1 MNHNS, CDR2 SASEGT. Written as DNA, the CDR3 is TGTGCCAGCAGGGCCGGGACAGGGGCCCCCGGGGAGCTGTTTTTT. Protein product: CASRAGTGAPGELFF.

This clonotype was found many times. V and J are TRBV2 and TRBJ2-2, with D perhaps TRBD1 (6 bases). Germline CDR1 reads SNHLY; CDR2 reads FYNNEI. The CDR3 consists of 15 residues. Trimming pared 7 bases from V and 0 bases from J, leaving 12 bases between. The CDR3: CASKSRGSNTGELFF. CDR3 DNA: TGTGCCAGCAAATCAAGGGGGTCGAACACCGGGGAGCTGTTTTTT.

In this sample, this clonotype turned up many times. This chain uses TRBV7-2 with TRBJ1-5; D is undetermined. The V end was cut by 2 bases, the J end by 3 bases, with 11 bases between. CDR1 is SGHTA and CDR2 is FQGNSA in the germline V gene. The CDR3 covers 15 residues. CDR3 bases: TGTGCCAGCAGCTTAAAAGGAGGGCCCAATCAGCCCCAGCATTTT. Translated: CASSLKGGPNQPQHF.

This clonotype was picked up many times. This chain's CDR3 is CASSLEGVGYGYTF. CDR3 in DNA: TGTGCCAGCAGTTTAGAAGGAGTTGGCTATGGCTACACCTTC. The chain is built from TRBV27 and TRBJ1-2, with unresolved D. Germline loops: CDR1 MNHEY, CDR2 SMNVEV (reference sequence). V shed 2 bases and J shed 4 bases, with 11 bases lying between them. The length of the CDR3 is 14 residues.

This clonotype appeared many times. CDR3 in DNA: TGTGCCAGCAGAGACTCTAGCTACGAGCAGTACTTC. Residues: CASRDSSYEQYF. V usage is TRBV6-5 and J usage is TRBJ2-7, with D unclear. Germline V gene data show CDR1 as MNHEY and CDR2 as SVGAGI. V was cut by 6 bases and J by 3 bases, with 9 bases left in between. The CDR3 is 12 amino acids.

The chain employs TRBV10-3 and TRBJ2-5; D might be TRBD1 (5 bases). The CDR3 is 16 residues long. Germline V CDR1 and CDR2: ENHRY, SYGVKD. The V and J ends lost 3 bases and 7 bases respectively, with 21 bases between them. CDR3 sequence: CAISDGRGLDRLTQYF. CDR3 nucleotide sequence: TGTGCCATCAGTGATGGAAGGGGTCTGGACCGCCTGACCCAGTACTTC.

Many counts were recorded for this clonotype. The chain has TRBV6-2 or TRBV6-3 and TRBJ2-5; 7 nucleotides agree with TRBD1. The ends lost 5 bases at V and 0 bases at J; junction bases unmatched: 12. Per germline, CDR1 MNHEY and CDR2 SVGEGT. The CDR3 is 17 residues long. The CDR3 DNA is TGTGCCAGCAGTGCCACGACCGGGACAGAGTACCAAGAGACCCAGTACTTC. Its protein is CASSATTGTEYQETQYF.

The gene calls are TRBV7-2 and TRBJ2-2, with D possibly matching TRBD2 (5 bases). With 2 bases removed from V and 4 bases from J, the gap between germline ends came to 11 bases. This CDR3 contains 15 residues. Germline V gene sequence: CDR1 SGHTA, CDR2 FQGNSA. The CDR3 region has the DNA TGTGCCAGCAGCTTACGTGGGAGACTCACCGGGGAGCTGTTTTTT. This encodes CASSLRGRLTGELFF.

The chain links TRBV7-8 to TRBJ2-7; maybe TRBD2 (5 bases). Trimming took off 0 bases at V and 4 bases at J, with 13 bases between the two ends. This CDR3 spans 15 amino acids. Germline V gene sequence: CDR1 SGHVS, CDR2 FQNEAQ. The CDR3 bases are TGTGCCAGCAGCTTAGCCCTTGGTGAGGGATACGAGCAGTACTTC. Translated: CASSLALGEGYEQYF.

This clonotype was seen at least ten times. The rearrangement uses TRBV12-3 or TRBV12-4 and TRBJ2-7; no clear D gene. The CDR3 is 15 residues long. The ends were cut back, 5 bases at V and 0 bases at J, with 14 bases in the middle. The CDR3 region has the DNA TGTGCCAGCAGTCCAAGGCTGGTTAGCTCCTACGAGCAGTACTTC. Translated: CASSPRLVSSYEQYF.